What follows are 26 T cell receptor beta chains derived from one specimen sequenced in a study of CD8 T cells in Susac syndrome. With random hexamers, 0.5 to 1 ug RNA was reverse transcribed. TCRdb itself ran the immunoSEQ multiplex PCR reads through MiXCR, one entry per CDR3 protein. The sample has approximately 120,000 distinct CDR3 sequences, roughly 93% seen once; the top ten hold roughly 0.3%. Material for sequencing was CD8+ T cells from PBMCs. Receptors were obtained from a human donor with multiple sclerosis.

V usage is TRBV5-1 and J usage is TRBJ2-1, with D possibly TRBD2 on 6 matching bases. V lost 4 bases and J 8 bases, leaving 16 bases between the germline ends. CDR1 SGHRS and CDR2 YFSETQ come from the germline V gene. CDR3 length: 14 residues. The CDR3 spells CASSLGLFRDEQFF. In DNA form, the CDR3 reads TGCGCCAGCAGCCTTGGACTATTCCGCGATGAGCAGTTCTTC.

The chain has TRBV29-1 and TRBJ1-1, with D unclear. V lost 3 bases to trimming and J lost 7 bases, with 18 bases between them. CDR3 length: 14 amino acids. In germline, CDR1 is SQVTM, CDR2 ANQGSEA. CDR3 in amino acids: CSVEFGRAANEAFF. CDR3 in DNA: TGCAGCGTTGAGTTTGGCCGGGCTGCAAATGAAGCTTTCTTT.

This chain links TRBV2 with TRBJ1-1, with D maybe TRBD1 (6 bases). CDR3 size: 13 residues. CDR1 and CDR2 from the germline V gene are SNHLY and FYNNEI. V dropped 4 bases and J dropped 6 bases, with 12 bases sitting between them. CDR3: CASSASGGAEAFF. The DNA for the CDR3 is TGTGCCAGCAGTGCGTCGGGGGGCGCTGAAGCTTTCTTT.

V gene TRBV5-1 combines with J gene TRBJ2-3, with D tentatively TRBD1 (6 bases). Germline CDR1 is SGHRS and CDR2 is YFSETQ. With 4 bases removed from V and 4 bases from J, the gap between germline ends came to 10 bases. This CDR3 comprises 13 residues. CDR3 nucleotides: TGCGCCAGCAGCCGGACAGCCGCAGATACGCAGTATTTT. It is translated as CASSRTAADTQYF. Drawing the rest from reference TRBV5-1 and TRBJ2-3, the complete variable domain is KAGVTQTPRYLIKTRGQQVTLSCSPISGHRSVSWYQQTPGQGLQFLFEYFSETQRNKGNFPGRFSGRQFSNSRSEMNVSTLELGDSALYLCASSRTAADTQYFGPGTRLTVL.

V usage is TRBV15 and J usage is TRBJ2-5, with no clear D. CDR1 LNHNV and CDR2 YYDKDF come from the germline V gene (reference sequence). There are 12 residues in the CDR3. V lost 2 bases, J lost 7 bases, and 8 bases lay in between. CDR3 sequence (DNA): TGTGCCACCAGCAGAATGGCCGGGACCCAGTACTTC. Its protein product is CATSRMAGTQYF.

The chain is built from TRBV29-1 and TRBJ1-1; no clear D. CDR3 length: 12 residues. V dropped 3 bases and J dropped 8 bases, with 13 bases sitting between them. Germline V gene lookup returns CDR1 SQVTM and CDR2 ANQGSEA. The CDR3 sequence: CSVEKVGWEAFF. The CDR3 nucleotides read TGCAGCGTTGAGAAGGTCGGCTGGGAAGCTTTCTTT. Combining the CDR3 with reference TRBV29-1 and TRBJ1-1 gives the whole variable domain SAVISQKPSRDICQRGTSLTIQCQVDSQVTMMFWYRQQPGQSLTLIATANQGSEATYESGFVIDKFPISRPNLTFSTLTVSNMSPEDSSIYLCSVEKVGWEAFFGQGTRLTVV.

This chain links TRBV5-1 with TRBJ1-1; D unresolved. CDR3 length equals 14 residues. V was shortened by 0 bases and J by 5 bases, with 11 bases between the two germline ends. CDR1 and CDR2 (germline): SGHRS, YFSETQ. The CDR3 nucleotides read TGCGCCAGCAGCTTGGACCGATCTGGGACTGAAGCTTTCTTT. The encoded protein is CASSLDRSGTEAFF.

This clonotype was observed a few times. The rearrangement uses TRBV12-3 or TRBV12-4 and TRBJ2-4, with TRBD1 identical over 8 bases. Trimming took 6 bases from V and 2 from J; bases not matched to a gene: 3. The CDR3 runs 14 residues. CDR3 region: CASSRDRSKNIQYF. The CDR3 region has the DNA TGTGCCAGCAGCCGGGACAGGTCCAAAAACATTCAGTACTTC.

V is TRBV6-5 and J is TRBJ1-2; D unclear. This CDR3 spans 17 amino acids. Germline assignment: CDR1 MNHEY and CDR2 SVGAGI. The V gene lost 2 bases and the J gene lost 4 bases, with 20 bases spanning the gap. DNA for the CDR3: TGTGCCAGCAGTTACACTTCGGAGACGCACAATCCCTATGGCTACACCTTC. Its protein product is CASSYTSETHNPYGYTF.

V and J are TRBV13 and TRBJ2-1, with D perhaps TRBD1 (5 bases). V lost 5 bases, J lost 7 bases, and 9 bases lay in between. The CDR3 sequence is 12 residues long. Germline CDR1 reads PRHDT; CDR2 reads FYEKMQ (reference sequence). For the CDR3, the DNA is TGTGCCAGCAGCGTGGACATAAATGAGCAGTTCTTC. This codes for CASSVDINEQFF.

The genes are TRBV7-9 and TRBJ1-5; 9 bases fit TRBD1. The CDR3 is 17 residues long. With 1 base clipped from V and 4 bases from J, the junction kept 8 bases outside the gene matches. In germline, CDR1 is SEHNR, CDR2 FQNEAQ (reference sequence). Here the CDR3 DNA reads TGTGCCAGCAGCTTAGGTCGACCCGGGACAGGGAATCAGCCCCAGCATTTT. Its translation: CASSLGRPGTGNQPQHF.

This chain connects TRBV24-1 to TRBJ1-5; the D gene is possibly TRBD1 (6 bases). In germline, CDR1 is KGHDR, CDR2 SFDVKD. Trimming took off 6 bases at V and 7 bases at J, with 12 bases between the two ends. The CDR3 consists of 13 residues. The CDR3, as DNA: TGTGCCACCAGTTCTGACAGGAGGCAGCCCCAGCATTTT. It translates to CATSSDRRQPQHF.

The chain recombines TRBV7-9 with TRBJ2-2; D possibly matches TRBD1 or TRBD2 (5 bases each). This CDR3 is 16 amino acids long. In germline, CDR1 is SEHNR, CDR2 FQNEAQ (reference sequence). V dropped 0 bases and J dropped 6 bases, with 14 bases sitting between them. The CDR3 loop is CASSLAGTIYPGELFF. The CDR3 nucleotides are TGTGCCAGCAGCTTAGCCGGGACCATTTACCCCGGGGAGCTGTTTTTT.

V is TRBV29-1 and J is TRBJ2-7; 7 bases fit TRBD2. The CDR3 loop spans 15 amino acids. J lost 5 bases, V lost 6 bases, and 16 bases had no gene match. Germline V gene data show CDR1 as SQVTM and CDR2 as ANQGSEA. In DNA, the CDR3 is TGCAGCGTCGCCGGACTAGACGGGCGGGGCGACGAGCAGTACGTC. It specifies CSVAGLDGRGDEQYV.

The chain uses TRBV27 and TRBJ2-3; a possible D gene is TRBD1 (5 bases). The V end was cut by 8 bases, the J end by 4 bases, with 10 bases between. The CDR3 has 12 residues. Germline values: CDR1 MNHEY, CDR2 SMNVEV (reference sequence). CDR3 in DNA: TGTGCCAGCTCAGGGTTCCCAGATACGCAGTATTTT. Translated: CASSGFPDTQYF.

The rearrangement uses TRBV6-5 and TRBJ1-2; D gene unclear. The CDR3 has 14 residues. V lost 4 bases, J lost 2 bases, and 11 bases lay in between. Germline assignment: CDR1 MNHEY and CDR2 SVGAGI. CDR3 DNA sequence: TGTGCCAGCAGTTCCTTGGGCAGAAACTATGGCTACACCTTC. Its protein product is CASSSLGRNYGYTF.

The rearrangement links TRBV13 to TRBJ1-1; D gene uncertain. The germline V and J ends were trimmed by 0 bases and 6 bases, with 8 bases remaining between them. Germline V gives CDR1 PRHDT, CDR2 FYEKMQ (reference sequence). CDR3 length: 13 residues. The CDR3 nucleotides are TGTGCCAGCAGCTTAGGGGGAGCCGCTGAAGCTTTCTTT. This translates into CASSLGGAAEAFF.

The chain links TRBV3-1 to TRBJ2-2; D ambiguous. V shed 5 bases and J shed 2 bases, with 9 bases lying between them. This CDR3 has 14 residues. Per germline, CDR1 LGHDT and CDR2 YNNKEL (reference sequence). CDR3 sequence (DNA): TGTGCCAGCAGCATCGACCGCAACACCGGGGAGCTGTTTTTT. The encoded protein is CASSIDRNTGELFF.

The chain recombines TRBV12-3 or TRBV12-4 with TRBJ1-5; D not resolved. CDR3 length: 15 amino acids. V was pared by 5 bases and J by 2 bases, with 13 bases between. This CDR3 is CASSGLIWGNQPQHF. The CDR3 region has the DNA TGTGCCAGCAGTGGACTGATTTGGGGCAATCAGCCCCAGCATTTT.

CDR3 amino acids: CAWGLGTGLKGPTGELFF. Here the CDR3 DNA reads TGTGCCTGGGGGCTAGGGACAGGGTTAAAGGGCCCCACCGGGGAGCTGTTTTTT. The chain combines TRBV30 with TRBJ2-2; 9 nucleotides align to TRBD1. This CDR3 is built from 18 residues. The V gene's germline CDR1 is GTSNPN and CDR2 SVGIG (reference sequence). The junction had 17 bases not matched to a gene; V was cut back by 5 bases and J by 4 bases. Full variable domain (missing parts from reference TRBV30 and TRBJ2-2): SQTIHQWPATLVQPVGSPLSLECTVEGTSNPNLYWYRQAAGRGLQLLFYSVGIGQISSEVPQNLSASRPQDRQFILSSKKLLLSDSGFYLCAWGLGTGLKGPTGELFFGEGSRLTVL.

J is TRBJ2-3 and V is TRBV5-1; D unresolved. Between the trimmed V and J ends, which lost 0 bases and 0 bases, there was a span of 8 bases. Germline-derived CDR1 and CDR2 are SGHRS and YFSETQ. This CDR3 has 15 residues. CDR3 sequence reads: CASSLGAESTDTQYF. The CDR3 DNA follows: TGCGCCAGCAGCTTGGGTGCGGAGAGCACAGATACGCAGTATTTT.

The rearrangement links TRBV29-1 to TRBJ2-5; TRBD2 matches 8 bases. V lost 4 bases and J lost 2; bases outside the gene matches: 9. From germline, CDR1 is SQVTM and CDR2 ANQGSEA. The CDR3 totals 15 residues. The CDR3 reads CSVASGGGLQETQYF. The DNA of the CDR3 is TGCAGCGTTGCTTCGGGAGGGGGTTTACAAGAGACCCAGTACTTC.

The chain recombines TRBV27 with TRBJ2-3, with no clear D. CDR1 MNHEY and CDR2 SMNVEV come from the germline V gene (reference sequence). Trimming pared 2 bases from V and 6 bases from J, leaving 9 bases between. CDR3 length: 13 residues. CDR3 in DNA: TGTGCCAGCAGTTTAGGTGCTGCGGATACGCAGTATTTT. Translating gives CASSLGAADTQYF.

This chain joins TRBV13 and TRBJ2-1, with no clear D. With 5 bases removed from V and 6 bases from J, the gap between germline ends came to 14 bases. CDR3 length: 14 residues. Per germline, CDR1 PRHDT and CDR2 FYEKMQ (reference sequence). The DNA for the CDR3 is TGTGCCAGCAGCCCCCACCAGGTAGGCAATGAGCAGTTCTTC. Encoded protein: CASSPHQVGNEQFF. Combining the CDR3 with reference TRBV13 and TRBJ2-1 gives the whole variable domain AAGVIQSPRHLIKEKRETATLKCYPIPRHDTVYWYQQGPGQDPQFLISFYEKMQSDKGSIPDRFSAQQFSDYHSELNMSSLELGDSALYFCASSPHQVGNEQFFGPGTRLTVL.

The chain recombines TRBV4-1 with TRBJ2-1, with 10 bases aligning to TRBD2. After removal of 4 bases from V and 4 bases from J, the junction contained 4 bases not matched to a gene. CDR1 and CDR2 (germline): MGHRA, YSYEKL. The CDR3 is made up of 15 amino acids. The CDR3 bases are TGCGCCAGCAGCCCGACTAGCGGGTCTTACAATGAGCAGTTCTTC. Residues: CASSPTSGSYNEQFF.

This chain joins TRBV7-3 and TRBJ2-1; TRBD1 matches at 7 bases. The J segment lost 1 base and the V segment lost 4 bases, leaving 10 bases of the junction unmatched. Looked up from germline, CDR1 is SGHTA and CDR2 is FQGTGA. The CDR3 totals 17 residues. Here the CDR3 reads CASSSKGGGWSYNEQFF. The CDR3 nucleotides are TGTGCCAGCAGCTCTAAAGGGGGCGGGTGGTCCTACAATGAGCAGTTCTTC. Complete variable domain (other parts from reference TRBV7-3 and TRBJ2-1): GAGVSQTPSNKVTEKGKYVELRCDPISGHTALYWYRQSLGQGPEFLIYFQGTGAADDSGLPNDRFFAVRPEGSVSTLKIQRTERGDSAVYLCASSSKGGGWSYNEQFFGPGTRLTVL.